This TCR beta chain was profiled in a study of early T cells in non-severe SARS-CoV-2 infection. TCRdb itself ran the 5' RACE reads through MiXCR, one entry per CDR3 protein. Of about 60,000 distinct CDR3 sequences in the sample, around 12% are singletons; the top ten hold roughly 5%. The germline V gene encodes CDR1 MNHEY and CDR2 SVGEGT. There are 13 residues in the CDR3. V dropped 0 bases and J dropped 2 bases, with 5 bases sitting between them. This clonotype was counted at least ten times. Sequenced input: whole blood. V is TRBV6-2 or TRBV6-3 and J is TRBJ2-7; tentative D call: TRBD1 (5 bases). This clonotype originated in an adult who was a healthcare worker with PCR-confirmed SARS-CoV-2 infection or an uninfected control (not recorded which). The CDR3 here is CASSYSDTYEQYF. CDR3 nucleotide sequence: TGTGCCAGCAGTTACTCGGACACCTACGAGCAGTACTTC.